The 27 T cell receptor beta chains below were found in one sample sequenced in a study of shared clonotypes between healthy human individuals. Method: immunoSEQ multiplex PCR; TCRdb's copy keeps in-frame clones and lacks some. There are about 2.1 million clones in the sample; more than 85% occur only once, and under 2% lies in the top ten. Naive CD8 cells lacked CD45RO and underwent positive selection for CCR7, leaving out terminally differentiated effector memory CD45RA+ cells. Sample: naive CD8+ T cells from PBMCs. These receptors all stem from a man in his late teens or twenties in good health. Some clones in this sample may be carry-over from other donors' samples.

The V and J genes are TRBV7-9 and TRBJ1-5; weak D call: TRBD1 (5 bases). V was shortened by 5 bases and J by 4 bases, with 15 bases between the two germline ends. This CDR3 is 15 amino acids long. The germline V gene encodes CDR1 SEHNR and CDR2 FQNEAQ (reference sequence). The CDR3 sequence is CASSPVGDRNQPQHF. Here the CDR3 DNA reads TGTGCCAGCAGCCCCGTGGGGGACCGGAATCAGCCCCAGCATTTT.

The V gene is TRBV5-4, the J gene TRBJ1-2, with a possible D match to TRBD1 (5 bases). Looked up from germline, CDR1 is SGHNT and CDR2 is YYREEE (reference sequence). V lost 4 bases and J lost 0, with 16 bases in between. The CDR3 length is 16 residues. The CDR3 region has the DNA TGTGCCAGCAGCCCGCTAGGGGACGGAGCTAACTATGGCTACACCTTC. Its protein product is CASSPLGDGANYGYTF.

J is TRBJ2-1 and V is TRBV7-9, with 7 nucleotides matching TRBD2. CDR1 is SEHNR and CDR2 is FQNEAQ in the germline V gene (reference sequence). V shed 9 bases and J 0 bases; nucleotides not matched to a gene: 2. The CDR3 sequence is 13 residues long. The CDR3 region is CASERDSYNEQFF. CDR3 DNA sequence: TGTGCCAGTGAGCGGGACTCCTACAATGAGCAGTTCTTC.

This chain joins TRBV27 and TRBJ2-1; 10 bases are a match to TRBD2. CDR3 length: 20 amino acids. Germline assignment: CDR1 MNHEY and CDR2 SMNVEV (reference sequence). V dropped 0 bases and J dropped 6; count of bases not matched to a gene: 17. CDR3 DNA sequence: TGTGCCAGCAGTTTATCGGCCCAGTTAGCGGGAGGATCGGCCCCCAATGAGCAGTTCTTC. It codes for CASSLSAQLAGGSAPNEQFF.

This clone has only a few counts. The CDR3: CASSQGDEKLFF. In DNA form, the CDR3 reads TGCGCCAGCAGCCAGGGGGACGAAAAACTGTTTTTT. This rearrangement joins TRBV4-1 to TRBJ1-4; D is perhaps TRBD1 (5 bases). The germline V and J ends were trimmed by 3 bases and 8 bases, with 7 bases remaining between them. Germline CDR1 MGHRA, CDR2 YSYEKL. The CDR3 is made up of 12 amino acids.

To note about this clone: The sample has other DNA sequences that encode this CDR3 too. The gene calls are TRBV7-9 and TRBJ2-7, with 8 positions matching TRBD1. V dropped 5 bases and J dropped 0; count of bases not matched to a gene: 6. The CDR3 is made up of 15 amino acids. CDR1 and CDR2 (germline): SEHNR, FQNEAQ (reference sequence). The CDR3 bases are TGTGCCAGCAGCCCACGGACAGGGCTCTCCTACGAGCAGTACTTC. Protein: CASSPRTGLSYEQYF.

The rearrangement joins TRBV10-2 to TRBJ1-3; D gene uncertain. CDR1 and CDR2 from the germline V gene are WSHSY and SAAADI. Trimming cost V 6 bases and J 0 bases, with 12 bases left between them. This CDR3 contains 15 residues. As DNA, the CDR3 is TGCGCCAGCAGGAAAACAACCAACTCTGGAAACACCATATATTTT. The encoded protein is CASRKTTNSGNTIYF.

The chain combines TRBV27 with TRBJ2-1; TRBD1 might be the D (6 bases). CDR1 is MNHEY and CDR2 is SMNVEV in the germline V gene (reference sequence). This CDR3 is built from 12 residues. V lost 8 bases, J lost 5 bases, and 10 bases lay in between. The CDR3 DNA reads as TGTGCCAGCGTGGGGGCTAACAATGAGCAGTTCTTC. It codes for CASVGANNEQFF.

To note about this clone: The sample contains more than one DNA sequence encoding this CDR3. The chain recombines TRBV27 with TRBJ1-1; unclear D gene. With 2 bases removed from V and 1 base from J, the gap between germline ends came to 8 bases. Germline CDR1 is MNHEY and CDR2 is SMNVEV (reference sequence). CDR3 length: 14 amino acids. CDR3 nucleotides: TGTGCCAGCAGTTTACGAGGACGGAACACTGAAGCTTTCTTT. This codes for CASSLRGRNTEAFF.

The chain carries TRBV5-4 and TRBJ2-2; 10 bases line up with TRBD1. This CDR3 spans 16 amino acids. The junction had 7 bases not matched to a gene; V was cut back by 2 bases and J by 6 bases. Germline CDR1 and CDR2: SGHNT and YYREEE (reference sequence). The CDR3 DNA follows: TGTGCCAGCAGCTTAGGGACAGGGGTCTTGGCCGGGGAGCTGTTTTTT. This encodes CASSLGTGVLAGELFF.

The chain carries TRBV19 and TRBJ1-1; D is perhaps TRBD1 (6 bases). The CDR3 extends over 14 amino acids. Per germline, CDR1 LNHDA and CDR2 SQIVND (reference sequence). V lost 4 bases and J 5 bases, leaving 14 bases between the germline ends. CDR3 region: CASSTRGGRTEAFF. CDR3 coding DNA: TGTGCCAGTAGTACCAGGGGAGGTAGGACTGAAGCTTTCTTT.

The rearrangement uses TRBV4-1 and TRBJ2-5; TRBD1 is a possible D gene (7 bases). Trimming took off 4 bases at V and 0 bases at J, with 18 bases between the two ends. The length of the CDR3 is 17 residues. Germline-derived CDR1 and CDR2 are MGHRA and YSYEKL. The CDR3 nucleotides are TGCGCCAGCAGCCCCCCAACGGGCGGGACAGACCAAGAGACCCAGTACTTC. Protein sequence: CASSPPTGGTDQETQYF.

The chain employs TRBV9 and TRBJ2-7, with D possibly TRBD2 on 6 matching bases. This CDR3 is built from 15 residues. V shed 0 bases and J shed 0 bases, with 10 bases lying between them. Germline lookup yields CDR1 SGDLS and CDR2 YYNGEE. This CDR3 is CASSVGPSDSYEQYF. The CDR3 DNA sequence: TGTGCCAGCAGCGTAGGCCCTAGCGACTCCTACGAGCAGTACTTC.

The CDR3 loop reads CASRLLQVSPEAFF. CDR3 nucleotide sequence: TGTGCCAGCAGACTTTTACAGGTATCCCCTGAAGCTTTCTTT. This rearrangement joins TRBV27 to TRBJ1-1, with a weak D call TRBD1 (5 bases). V lost 6 bases and J lost 6, with 17 bases in between. CDR3 length equals 14 residues. Germline V lookup: CDR1 MNHEY, CDR2 SMNVEV (reference sequence).

Notes on this clone: Its ends do not fully match the called genes, so a read error is possible. V usage is TRBV28 and J usage is TRBJ2-1; TRBD2 matches at 7 bases. Per the germline V gene, CDR1 is MDHEN and CDR2 is SYDVKM. The CDR3 sequence is 13 residues long. CDR3 nucleotides: TGTGCCAGCAGTAGAACCGACAGCGGGGTAAGGGTCTTC. Its translation is CASSRTDSGVRVF.

Only a few counts were recorded for this clone. Other DNA sequences in this specimen translate into the identical CDR3. The chain combines TRBV27 with TRBJ1-1; 7 bases match TRBD1. V gave up 6 bases and J gave up 5 bases; unmatched junction bases: 0. CDR3 length: 11 residues. Germline loops: CDR1 MNHEY, CDR2 SMNVEV (reference sequence). CDR3 sequence: CASSRGTEAFF. The CDR3 nucleotides are TGTGCCAGCAGCAGGGGGACTGAAGCTTTCTTT.

This clone was recorded a few times. The V and J genes are TRBV7-9 and TRBJ1-1; possible D gene TRBD1, 6 bases. The CDR3 contains 15 residues. Per the germline V gene, CDR1 is SEHNR and CDR2 is FQNEAQ (reference sequence). The V and J ends lost 5 bases and 4 bases respectively, with 17 bases between them. The CDR3 DNA reads as TGTGCCAGCAGCGCCCTACAAGGGGGAAGCACTGAAGCTTTCTTT. Protein sequence: CASSALQGGSTEAFF.

V gene TRBV9 combines with J gene TRBJ2-7; 7 bases align to TRBD1. CDR3 length: 15 residues. V shed 0 bases and J 3 bases; nucleotides not matched to a gene: 6. Per the germline V gene, CDR1 is SGDLS and CDR2 is YYNGEE. The DNA of the CDR3 is TGTGCCAGCAGCGTAGGGTGGGGACAGAGCTACGAGCAGTACTTC. This encodes CASSVGWGQSYEQYF.

This chain connects TRBV6-1 to TRBJ1-1; D is ambiguous. V lost 0 bases and J 0 bases, leaving 14 bases between the germline ends. Germline lookup yields CDR1 MNHNS and CDR2 SASEGT. The CDR3 loop spans 17 amino acids. CDR3 DNA: TGTGCCAGCAGTGAAGCGCTGGCCGGGATCTTGAACACTGAAGCTTTCTTT. Its translation: CASSEALAGILNTEAFF.

The V gene is TRBV7-9, the J gene TRBJ1-1; 8 bases are a match to TRBD1. J lost 6 bases, V lost 7 bases, and 16 bases had no gene match. Germline values: CDR1 SEHNR, CDR2 FQNEAQ (reference sequence). This CDR3 spans 16 amino acids. DNA of the CDR3: TGTGCCAGCACCCTTGACAGGGGCGCCTGGAGCGCTGAAGCTTTCTTT. Protein product: CASTLDRGAWSAEAFF.

The rearrangement joins TRBV4-2 to TRBJ2-7; the D is unclear. Trimming removed 2 bases from V and 3 bases from J, with 14 bases in between. The CDR3 is 15 residues long. Germline CDR1 is LGHNA and CDR2 is YNFKEQ. The CDR3 spells CASSQSKASGYEQYF. CDR3 sequence (DNA): TGTGCCAGCAGCCAATCGAAGGCTTCGGGCTACGAGCAGTACTTC.

The table lists this clone with a few counts. The chain is built from TRBV19 and TRBJ1-5; 9 bases fit TRBD1. CDR1 and CDR2 (germline): LNHDA, SQIVND (reference sequence). The CDR3 length is 18 residues. Trimming removed 5 bases from V and 2 bases from J; junction bases left unmatched: 13. CDR3 bases: TGTGCCAGTAGTGATCCGGGACAGGGATTTCATGGCAATCAGCCCCAGCATTTT. This gives the protein CASSDPGQGFHGNQPQHF.

Points on this clone: The CDR3 does not close with the conserved phenylalanine or tryptophan, likely indicating a read error. The DNA is left out, because the CDR3 cannot be placed on it with certainty; the CDR3 is given as TCRdb lists it. The chain joins TRBV7-9 to TRBJ2-3; the table gives TRBD2 as D, unverified against the DNA. CDR1 is SEHNR and CDR2 is FQNEAQ in the germline V gene (reference sequence). The CDR3 region is 12 residues in length, termini included. CDR3 sequence reads: CASSFSVGAESL.

The genes are TRBV7-6 and TRBJ2-5; D is perhaps TRBD2 (5 bases). Trimming left V 3 bases short and J 2 bases short, with 19 bases between. CDR1 SGHVS and CDR2 FNYEAQ come from the germline V gene. The CDR3 spans 17 residues. The chain's CDR3 is CASSFQTIRTPQETQYF. As DNA, the CDR3 is TGTGCCAGCAGCTTTCAAACAATCCGGACTCCACAAGAGACCCAGTACTTC.

The V gene is TRBV14, the J gene TRBJ2-5, with D possibly being TRBD2 (5 bases). Germline CDR1 reads SGHDN; CDR2 reads FVKESK. CDR3 size: 14 residues. V lost 0 bases and J lost 7, with 12 bases in between. The CDR3, as DNA: TGTGCCAGCAGCCAAGACCTCCTAGAGGGGACCCAGTACTTC. Protein product: CASSQDLLEGTQYF.

The rearrangement uses TRBV7-8 and TRBJ2-7; D could derive from TRBD1 or TRBD2 (5 bases each). V lost 3 bases and J 2 bases, leaving 17 bases between the germline ends. The CDR3 is 16 amino acids. The V gene's germline CDR1 is SGHVS and CDR2 FQNEAQ. The CDR3 bases are TGTGCCAGCAGCTTCGGATTCCGGGACGGGCCCTACGAGCAGTACTTC. It specifies CASSFGFRDGPYEQYF.

This chain joins TRBV12-5 and TRBJ2-1; tentatively, D is TRBD2 (6 bases). Germline CDR1 and CDR2: LGHNT and FRNRAP. The CDR3 consists of 14 residues. V shed 2 bases and J shed 4 bases, with 9 bases lying between them. The CDR3 loop reads CASGLSGLYNEQFF. DNA of the CDR3: TGTGCTAGTGGTTTGTCGGGACTTTACAATGAGCAGTTCTTC.